This section outlines one TCR beta chain sequence together with its context. Its antigen is as yet unknown. RNA extraction was followed by reverse transcription into cDNA, which acted as the sequencing template. The method was immunoSEQ multiplex PCR; TCRdb's version includes in-frame clones alone and lacks a portion of them. The sample yields about 120,000 clones, about 50% seen once. This record comes from a study of CD8+ T cells in alopecia areata. Specified treatment: oral pan-JAK inhibitor, 5-10 mg twice daily. From alopecia areata patients, lesional scalp punch biopsies and peripheral blood were collected. Study results and limitations: Tofacitinib produced a significant decrease in scalp clonality and in expanded CD8+ clones among the top 100. Having one nonresponder leaves uncertain how baseline CD8+ expansion relates to response. In scalp samples, resident alphabeta T cells of normal skin are also sequenced.

The sample was CD4+ T cells sorted from blood, taken at week 4, from a patient treated with tofacitinib. The TCR was taken from a human donor with alopecia areata.

This chain's CDR3 is CASSQGTSGYTYSYEQYF. The CDR3 coding sequence is TGCGCCAGCAGCCAAGGGACTAGTGGGTACACGTACTCCTACGAGCAGTACTTC. The rearrangement uses TRBV4-1 and TRBJ2-7, with TRBD2 matching over 7 bases. CDR3 size: 18 residues. The V gene's germline CDR1 is MGHRA and CDR2 YSYEKL. Unmatched junction bases numbered 12, after V lost 1 base and J lost 0 bases.